A single T cell receptor (beta chain) is shown here with its context. This clonotype was counted a single time. Its binding antigen is unknown. Nothing much larger sits one base from this clone, and base qualities are not available. Weak support is all one read offers. What the time point label conveys for this sample: before preoperative PTX-NDP chemotherapy. Patients received paclitaxel-nedaplatin as preoperative chemotherapy before surgery. The cysteine opens and the phenylalanine closes a CDR3 of 14 amino acids. This entry keeps only the CDR3 DNA: 42 bases, framed from base 1. V lost 2 bases and J lost 2 bases; the stretch between them is 10 bases long. Taken from the germline V gene, the CDR1 and CDR2 loops are SGHAT and FQNNGV. The data were taken from a study of esophageal squamous cell carcinoma under preoperative chemotherapy (dated by TCRdb to 2017 to 2018). Turning to the overall study: Both tumor-infiltrating lymphocytes and peripheral blood T cells had their TCR repertoires profiled in the study. The effects of paclitaxel-nedaplatin chemotherapy on T-cell receptor repertoires in patients with esophageal squamous cell carcinoma were assessed. The cohort comprised five patients with primary esophageal squamous cell carcinoma. Repertoires were compared between samples taken before and after paclitaxel-nedaplatin therapy. Here is what the overall study found, with its caveats: A small cohort was used, with only 4 to 6 patients with esophageal squamous cell carcinoma being analyzed. Paclitaxel-nedaplatin therapy induced immediate and substantial clonotype frequency changes, with contraction more likely among abundant clones than amplification. Rather than arising solely from local clonal changes, post-treatment tumor-infiltrating lymphocytes appeared to come partly from peripheral T cells that migrated into the tumor. TCR diversity increased significantly in peripheral T cells after chemotherapy, but not in tumor-infiltrating lymphocytes.

To prepare the library, PCR was applied. The data were produced on a HiSeq X Ten. High-throughput sequencing was used to characterize TCR repertoires. TCRdb applied fastp at Q25 and MiXCR to the public reads, then kept only in-frame beta chains. Rows merge per CDR3 protein into single entries with the most common DNA and genes. The sample table records around 14,000 distinct CDR3 sequences; approximately 61% of these occur just once. The leading ten clones occupy over 40% of the sample. The receptor was derived from a human donor with esophageal squamous cell carcinoma. The donor label of this sample is uncertain. The chain is assembled from TRBV11-2 and TRBJ2-7; the D gene remains uncertain. This sample was gathered from a patient given preoperative chemotherapy. The CDR3 sequence is CASSLMPDAYEQYF. In nucleotides, the sequence is TGTGCCAGCAGCTTAATGCCGGACGCCTACGAGCAGTACTTC.